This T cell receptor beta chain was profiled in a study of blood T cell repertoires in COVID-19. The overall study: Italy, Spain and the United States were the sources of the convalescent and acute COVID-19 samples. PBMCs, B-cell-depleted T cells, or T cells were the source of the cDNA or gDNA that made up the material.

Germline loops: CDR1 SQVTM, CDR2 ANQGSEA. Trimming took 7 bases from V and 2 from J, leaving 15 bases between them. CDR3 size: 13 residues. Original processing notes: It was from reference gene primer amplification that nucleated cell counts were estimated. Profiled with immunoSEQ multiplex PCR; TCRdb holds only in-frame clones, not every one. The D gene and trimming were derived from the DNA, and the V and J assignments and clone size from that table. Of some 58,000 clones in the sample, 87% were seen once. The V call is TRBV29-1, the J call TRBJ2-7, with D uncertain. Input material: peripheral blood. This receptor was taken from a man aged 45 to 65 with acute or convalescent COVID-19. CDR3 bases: TGCAGCGCGCGAGTATCTTCGGCCTACGAGCAGTACTTC. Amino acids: CSARVSSAYEQYF.